This T cell receptor beta chain is drawn from a study of blood T cells in healthy people across ages. CDR3 length equals 18 residues. The V and J ends lost 2 bases and 7 bases, in that order; junction bases with no gene match: 19. Looked up from germline, CDR1 is KGHSH and CDR2 is LQKENI. A J-beta primer mix and a sample-barcoded 5' primer were used in a second PCR of about 7 to 12 cycles. TCRdb recomputed calls from the 5' RACE reads with MiXCR, one row per CDR3 protein. The profile shows around 1.5 million distinct CDR3 sequences, around 35% of them singletons. Study conclusions and caveats: Higher diversity and more naive CD4+ cells were features of long-lived donors, compared to aged donors.

As concerns this clonotype: The antigen is undetermined.

This TCR was sampled from a woman aged 25 to 39 in good health. The sample comprised blood. This chain connects TRBV18 to TRBJ2-7; TRBD1 agrees at 8 bases. CDR3 residues: CASSPSPLRTGKMNEQYF. As DNA, the CDR3 is TGTGCCAGCTCACCATCTCCATTAAGGACAGGGAAGATGAATGAGCAGTACTTC.